Below, 29 T cell receptor beta chains from the same sample are listed, as sequenced in a study of monozygotic twins with inflammatory bowel disease. TCRdb re-called the 5' RACE reads; every CDR3 protein appears as one record, without DNA. The listing contains about 110,000 distinct CDR3 sequences. The material sequenced was blood. The receptor source for this set is a human donor with ulcerative colitis or Crohn's disease, or a healthy co-twin of an affected twin (not recorded which).

The gene calls are TRBV11-2 and TRBJ2-3; there is no DNA to check the TCRdb D call of TRBD1. The CDR3 totals 19 residues. The germline V gene encodes CDR1 SGHAT and CDR2 FQNNGV. The chain's CDR3 is CASSLHDAPGDHRTDTQYF.

The J gene is TRBJ1-4, the V gene TRBV4-2. CDR3 length: 15 amino acids. Germline CDR1 LGHNA, CDR2 YNFKEQ. The CDR3: CASSPTGRINEKLFF.

CDR3 loop: CASSLGPTWRDIQYF. The V gene is TRBV5-1, the J gene TRBJ2-4; TCRdb calls TRBD2, which cannot be checked without DNA. This CDR3 spans 15 amino acids. CDR1 is SGHRS and CDR2 is YFSETQ in the germline V gene. Drawing the rest from reference TRBV5-1 and TRBJ2-4, the complete variable domain is KAGVTQTPRYLIKTRGQQVTLSCSPISGHRSVSWYQQTPGQGLQFLFEYFSETQRNKGNFPGRFSGRQFSNSRSEMNVSTLELGDSALYLCASSLGPTWRDIQYFGAGTRLSVL.

V is TRBV10-3 and J is TRBJ2-3; TCRdb returns TRBD2, unconfirmable since there is no DNA. This CDR3 comprises 17 residues. Looked up from germline, CDR1 is ENHRY and CDR2 is SYGVKD. Here the CDR3 reads CAISEKPSGPSTDTQYF.

This chain links TRBV5-5 with TRBJ2-2; TCRdb gives TRBD1 as the D gene, but with no DNA this cannot be confirmed. The germline V gene encodes CDR1 SGHKS and CDR2 YYEKEE (reference sequence). The CDR3 has 16 residues. The CDR3 here is CASTNWPGSNTGELFF.

The rearrangement links TRBV5-1 to TRBJ1-2. The CDR3 runs to 13 residues. Germline values: CDR1 SGHRS, CDR2 YFSETQ. CDR3 protein: CASTEGVEDGYTF.

The rearrangement links TRBV28 to TRBJ2-1; TCRdb indicates TRBD2, and absent DNA this call remains unverified. This CDR3 has 18 residues. CDR1 MDHEN and CDR2 SYDVKM come from the germline V gene. This CDR3 is CASSFSGTSGGTYNEQFF.

The chain carries TRBV28 and TRBJ1-2. The CDR3 length is 13 residues. From germline, CDR1 is MDHEN and CDR2 SYDVKM. CDR3 in amino acids: CASSLSGIDGYTF.

This rearrangement joins TRBV20-1 to TRBJ2-1. The CDR3 length is 15 residues. Germline-derived CDR1 and CDR2 are DFQATT and SNEGSKA (reference sequence). This chain's CDR3 is CSARTLNGIYNEQFF.

The chain carries TRBV5-1 and TRBJ2-6; TCRdb indicates TRBD1, and absent DNA this call remains unverified. The germline CDR1 and CDR2 sequences are SGHRS and YFSETQ. This CDR3 is 17 amino acids long. This chain's CDR3 is CASSSGTANSGANVLTF.

The chain combines TRBV5-1 with TRBJ2-2; TCRdb names TRBD1, which stays unverified in the absence of DNA. The CDR3 runs 16 residues. CDR1 is SGHRS, CDR2 YFSETQ, per germline. CDR3 amino acids: CASSLAPGQNTGELFF.

The V gene is TRBV2, the J gene TRBJ1-5. Germline V gives CDR1 SNHLY, CDR2 FYNNEI. The CDR3 sequence is 12 residues long. The CDR3 protein is CASRNDYQPQHF.

This sequence joins TRBV28 and TRBJ1-1; TCRdb lists TRBD1, though no DNA is available to test this call. The germline CDR1 and CDR2 sequences are MDHEN and SYDVKM. The CDR3 length is 14 residues. This CDR3 is CASAEQGWDTEAFF.

V usage is TRBV4-1 and J usage is TRBJ1-1; TCRdb's D call, TRBD1, is unchecked because there is no DNA. The CDR3 runs to 16 residues. Per germline, CDR1 MGHRA and CDR2 YSYEKL. CDR3 in amino acids: CASSARTGADGTEAFF.

The rearrangement uses TRBV6-5 and TRBJ2-7; TCRdb indicates TRBD1, and absent DNA this call remains unverified. This CDR3 contains 12 residues. The germline V gene has CDR1 MNHEY and CDR2 SVGAGI. The CDR3 region is CASSTPPLEQYF.

The chain uses TRBV18 and TRBJ2-1. CDR3 length: 17 amino acids. The germline V gene has CDR1 KGHSH and CDR2 LQKENI. CDR3 region: CASSPTMTDHYYNEQFF.

The chain combines TRBV30 with TRBJ2-2; the D call from TCRdb, TRBD2, cannot be confirmed without DNA. From germline, CDR1 is GTSNPN and CDR2 SVGIG (reference sequence). The CDR3 extends over 16 amino acids. CDR3 sequence: CAWSWGLSGGTGELFF.

The CDR3 protein is CASSQGKGTGANVLTF. The chain recombines TRBV4-2 with TRBJ2-6; the D call of TRBD1 rests on TCRdb alone, since no DNA is present to check it. The CDR3 is 16 residues long. Germline loops: CDR1 LGHNA, CDR2 YNFKEQ.

The chain employs TRBV5-1 and TRBJ1-1; the TCRdb D gene call, TRBD1, has no DNA to confirm it. The CDR3 is made up of 13 amino acids. Germline CDR1 is SGHRS and CDR2 is YFSETQ. The CDR3 is CASSFRGPGSAFF.

The J gene is TRBJ2-2, the V gene TRBV7-9; checking the TCRdb D call of TRBD1 is not possible without DNA. This CDR3 is built from 14 residues. Germline loops: CDR1 SEHNR, CDR2 FQNEAQ (reference sequence). This chain's CDR3 is CASSLQGAAGELFF.

This clonotype is identified as large (0.1 to 1%) from frequency. This chain links TRBV27 with TRBJ2-3; TCRdb gives TRBD2 as the D gene, but with no DNA this cannot be confirmed. This CDR3 has 15 amino acids. In germline, CDR1 is MNHEY, CDR2 SMNVEV (reference sequence). CDR3 region: CASSFVAASTDTQYF.

The V gene is TRBV6-5, the J gene TRBJ2-7. This CDR3 has 13 amino acids. Germline lookup yields CDR1 MNHEY and CDR2 SVGAGI. This chain's CDR3 is CASSFVTGYEQYF.

The chain couples TRBV6-6 to TRBJ1-2. The CDR3 covers 11 residues. Looked up from germline, CDR1 is MNHNY and CDR2 is SVGAGI (reference sequence). The CDR3: CASSSNYGYTF.

The genes are TRBV27 and TRBJ2-7; absent DNA, TCRdb's TRBD2 call cannot be checked. The germline CDR1 and CDR2 sequences are MNHEY and SMNVEV (reference sequence). This CDR3 is 15 amino acids long. The CDR3 here is CASSPKGLGTYEQYF.

The chain couples TRBV5-1 to TRBJ1-6; lacking DNA, the TRBD1 call made by TCRdb goes unchecked. The CDR3 consists of 13 residues. Germline CDR1 and CDR2: SGHRS and YFSETQ. CDR3 sequence: CASSLDSRGILHF. Filled out from reference TRBV5-1 and TRBJ1-6, the complete variable domain reads KAGVTQTPRYLIKTRGQQVTLSCSPISGHRSVSWYQQTPGQGLQFLFEYFSETQRNKGNFPGRFSGRQFSNSRSEMNVSTLELGDSALYLCASSLDSRGILHFGNGTRLTVT.

This chain joins TRBV3-1 and TRBJ2-2; absent DNA, TCRdb's TRBD2 call cannot be checked. This CDR3 comprises 18 residues. Germline CDR1 reads LGHDT; CDR2 reads YNNKEL (reference sequence). The CDR3 region is CASSQDQWGGLNTGELFF.

The gene calls are TRBV28 and TRBJ1-2; no DNA is available, so the TRBD1 call from TCRdb remains unchecked. CDR1 and CDR2 (germline): MDHEN, SYDVKM. This CDR3 comprises 15 residues. The CDR3 reads CASSGSHRGNYGYTF.

The rearrangement uses TRBV7-9 and TRBJ2-3; TCRdb proposes TRBD1, but this gene call is untestable without DNA. The CDR3 contains 16 residues. The germline CDR1 and CDR2 sequences are SEHNR and FQNEAQ (reference sequence). CDR3 in amino acids: CAGSFSQRQGPDTQYF.

The chain is built from TRBV12-5 and TRBJ2-7; no DNA is available, so the TRBD1 call from TCRdb remains unchecked. The CDR3 loop spans 12 amino acids. Germline CDR1 is LGHNT and CDR2 is FRNRAP. This CDR3 is CASAGSDYEQYF.